Below, one T cell receptor beta chain is given with its context. The antigen remains undetermined. Germline loops: CDR1 MGHDK, CDR2 SYGVNS. CDR3 length: 18 residues. V was pared by 4 bases and J by 2 bases, with 9 bases of the junction left unmatched. A second PCR, run for about 6 to 12 cycles, used a sample-barcoded 5' primer plus a J-beta primer mix. TCRdb ran MiXCR on the 5' RACE reads and lists one entry per CDR3 protein. This repertoire shows 700,000 to 800,000 distinct CDR3 sequences, approximately 43% found once; its top ten account for 20% to 25%. This sample stems from a study of blood T cells in healthy people across ages. General study findings and limits: The study regarded diversity estimates from one million T cells as underestimates.

What was sequenced was blood. The genes are TRBV25-1 and TRBJ2-3; 13 bases line up with TRBD2. This clonotype was obtained from a woman aged 60-70 years in good health. CDR3 bases: TGTGCCAGCAGTGCCAACATGGGACTAGCGGGATACACAGATACGCAGTATTTT. It is translated as CASSANMGLAGYTDTQYF.